One T cell receptor (beta chain) is described in this entry. The data derive from a study of Ad26.COV2.S vaccination and SARS-CoV-2 variants. With 1 base clipped from V and 8 bases from J, the junction kept 3 bases outside the gene matches. The CDR3 sequence is 14 residues long. Germline V gene sequence: CDR1 SEHNR, CDR2 FQNEAQ (reference sequence). Data came from immunoSEQ multiplex PCR; TCRdb stores just in-frame clones and leaves some out. The top ten hold around 1.5% of the sample, which has hundreds of thousands of clones, more than 80% seen once. Stated treatment: roughly 18 received Ad26.COV2.S at low or high dose, single or two shots; 5 received placebo; per-sample allocation not given. Material that was analyzed had been drawn on day 63 after the first vaccine or placebo injection.

Sequences were derived from peripheral blood, sampled in a trial of Ad26.COV2.S vaccine versus placebo. This sequence joins TRBV7-9 and TRBJ1-4, with TRBD1 identical over 8 bases. This TCR was sampled from a person between 18 and 65 years old who received the Ad26.COV2.S COVID-19 vaccine or a placebo. The CDR3 nucleotides are TGTGCCAGCAGCTTAGACAGGGGGACGGAAAAACTGTTTTTT. As protein: CASSLDRGTEKLFF.